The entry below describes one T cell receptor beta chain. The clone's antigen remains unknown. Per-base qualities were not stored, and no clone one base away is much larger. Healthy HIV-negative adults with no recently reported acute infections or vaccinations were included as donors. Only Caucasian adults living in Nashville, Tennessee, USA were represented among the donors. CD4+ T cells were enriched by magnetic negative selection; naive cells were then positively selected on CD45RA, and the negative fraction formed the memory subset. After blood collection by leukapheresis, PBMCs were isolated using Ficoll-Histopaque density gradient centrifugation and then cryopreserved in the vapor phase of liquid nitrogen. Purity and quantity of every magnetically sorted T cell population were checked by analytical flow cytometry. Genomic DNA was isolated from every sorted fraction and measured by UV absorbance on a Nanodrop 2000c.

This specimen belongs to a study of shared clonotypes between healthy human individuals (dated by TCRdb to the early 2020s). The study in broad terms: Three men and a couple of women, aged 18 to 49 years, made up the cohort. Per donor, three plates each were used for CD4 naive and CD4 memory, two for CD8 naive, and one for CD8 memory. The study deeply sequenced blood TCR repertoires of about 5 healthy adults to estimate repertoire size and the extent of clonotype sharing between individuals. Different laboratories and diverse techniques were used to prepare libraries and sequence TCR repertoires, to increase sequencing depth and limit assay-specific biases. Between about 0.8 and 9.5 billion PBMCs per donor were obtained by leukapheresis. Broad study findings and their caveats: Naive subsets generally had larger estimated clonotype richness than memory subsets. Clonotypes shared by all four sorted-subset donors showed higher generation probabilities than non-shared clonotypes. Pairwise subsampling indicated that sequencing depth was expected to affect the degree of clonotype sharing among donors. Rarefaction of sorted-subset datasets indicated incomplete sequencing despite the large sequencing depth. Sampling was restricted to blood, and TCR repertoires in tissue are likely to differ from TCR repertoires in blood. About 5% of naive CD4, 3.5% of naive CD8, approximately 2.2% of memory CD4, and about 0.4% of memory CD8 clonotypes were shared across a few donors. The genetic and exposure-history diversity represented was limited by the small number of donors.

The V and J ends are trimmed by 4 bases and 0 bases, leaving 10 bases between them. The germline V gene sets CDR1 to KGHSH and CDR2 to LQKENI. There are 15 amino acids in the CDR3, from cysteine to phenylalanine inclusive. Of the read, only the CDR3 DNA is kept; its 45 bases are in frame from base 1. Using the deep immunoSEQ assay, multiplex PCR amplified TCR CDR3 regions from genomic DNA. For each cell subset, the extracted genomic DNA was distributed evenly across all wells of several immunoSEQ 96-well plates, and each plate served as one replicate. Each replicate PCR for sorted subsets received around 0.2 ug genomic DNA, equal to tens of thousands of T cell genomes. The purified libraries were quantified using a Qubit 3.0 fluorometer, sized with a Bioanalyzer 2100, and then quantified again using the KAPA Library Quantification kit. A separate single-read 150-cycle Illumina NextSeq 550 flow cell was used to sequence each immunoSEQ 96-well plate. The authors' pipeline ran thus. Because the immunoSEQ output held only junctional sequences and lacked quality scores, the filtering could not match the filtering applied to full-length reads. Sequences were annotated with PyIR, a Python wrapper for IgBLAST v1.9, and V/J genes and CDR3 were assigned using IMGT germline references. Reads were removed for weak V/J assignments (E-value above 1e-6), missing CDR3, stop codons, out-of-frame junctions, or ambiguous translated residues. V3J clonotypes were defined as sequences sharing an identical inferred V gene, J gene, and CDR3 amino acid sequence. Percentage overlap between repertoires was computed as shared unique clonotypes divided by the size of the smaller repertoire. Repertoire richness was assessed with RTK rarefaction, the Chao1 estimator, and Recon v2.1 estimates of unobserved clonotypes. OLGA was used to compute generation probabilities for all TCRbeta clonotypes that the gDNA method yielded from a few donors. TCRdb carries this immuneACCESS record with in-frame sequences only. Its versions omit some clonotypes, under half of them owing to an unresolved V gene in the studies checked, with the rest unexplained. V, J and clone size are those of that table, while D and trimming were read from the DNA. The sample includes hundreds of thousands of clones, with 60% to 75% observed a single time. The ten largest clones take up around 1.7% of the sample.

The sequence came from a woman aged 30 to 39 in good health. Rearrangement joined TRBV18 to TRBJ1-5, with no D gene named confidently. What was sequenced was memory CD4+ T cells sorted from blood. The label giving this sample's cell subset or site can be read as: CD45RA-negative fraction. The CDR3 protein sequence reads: CASSQVDYSNQPQHF. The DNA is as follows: TGTGCCAGCTCACAGGTCGATTATAGCAATCAGCCCCAGCATTTT.